The present T cell receptor beta chain was sequenced within a study of cytomegalovirus exposure and HLA in healthy donors. Study in general: Earlier findings included some 100 million unique TCR beta sequences obtained from about 180 million T cells.

The CDR3 totals 17 residues. CDR1 and CDR2 from the germline V gene are SGHTA and FQGNSA. The junction had 8 bases not matched to a gene; V was cut back by 1 base and J by 6 bases. Notes on the study in general: Most TCR beta V segments were productive about 90% or about 30% of the time in an earlier analysis. The only immune exposure information that was available was CMV serostatus.

About this clone: What it binds is unknown.

Vbeta (60) and Jbeta (13) primers were used in the PCR. Data came from immunoSEQ multiplex PCR; TCRdb stores just in-frame clones and leaves some out. The repertoire has 300,000 or so clones, approximately 85% of them found once; the top ten carry 1.5% to 2.5%. This rearrangement joins TRBV7-2 to TRBJ2-4, with 11 bases identical to TRBD1. The sample taken for sequencing was PBMCs. The origin of this receptor is a woman aged 40 to 55 in good health and CMV-seropositive. The CDR3 protein is CASSLVPGTGGGNIQYF. The CDR3 region has the DNA TGTGCCAGCAGCTTAGTACCTGGGACAGGGGGGGGAAACATTCAGTACTTC.